These 10 T cell receptor beta chains share one sample of origin, sequenced in a study of CD8+ T cells in alopecia areata. The treatment here: oral pan-JAK inhibitor, 5-10 mg twice daily. RNA was extracted and reverse transcribed into cDNA as the sequencing template. The method was immunoSEQ multiplex PCR; TCRdb's version includes in-frame clones alone and lacks a portion of them. The sample contains 200,000 or so clones, roughly 64% of which appear only once. The specimen comprised CD4+ T cells sorted from blood, sampled at week 24, from a patient treated with tofacitinib. Receptors were obtained from a human donor with alopecia areata.

The chain joins TRBV27 to TRBJ1-1; 7 bases are a match to TRBD1. Germline V gene sequence: CDR1 MNHEY, CDR2 SMNVEV (reference sequence). This CDR3 comprises 11 residues. V shed 8 bases, J shed 5 bases, and the junction held 2 bases outside the gene matches. This CDR3 reads CASLRGTEAFF. CDR3 DNA sequence: TGTGCCAGCCTCAGGGGGACTGAAGCTTTCTTT.

V is TRBV15 and J is TRBJ1-5; possibly TRBD1 for D (6 bases). The CDR3 spans 15 residues. Germline assignment: CDR1 LNHNV and CDR2 YYDKDF (reference sequence). Trimming cost V 5 bases and J 3 bases, with 14 bases left between them. CDR3 sequence (DNA): TGTGCCACCAGCCTAGGACAGACCCTCAATCAGCCCCAGCATTTT. Its translation is CATSLGQTLNQPQHF.

The chain recombines TRBV7-2 with TRBJ1-1, with 7 bases lining up with TRBD1. Germline V lookup: CDR1 SGHTA, CDR2 FQGNSA. This CDR3 has 15 amino acids. With V trimmed by 1 base and J by 2 bases, 4 bases remained unmatched. This chain's CDR3 is CASSLGGQPNTEAFF. In DNA form, the CDR3 reads TGTGCCAGCAGCTTAGGGGGACAGCCAAACACTGAAGCTTTCTTT.

The J gene is TRBJ2-5, the V gene TRBV7-2; TRBD2 is a possible D gene (7 bases). The germline V gene encodes CDR1 SGHTA and CDR2 FQGNSA. Deletions cut 5 bases from V and 5 bases from J, with 18 bases between. This CDR3 comprises 15 residues. As DNA, the CDR3 is TGTGCCAGCAGCCAAGGGGGAGCGGGACGTGAGACCCAGTACTTC. Translated: CASSQGGAGRETQYF.

The V call is TRBV6-5, the J call TRBJ1-1; D is unresolved. Germline V gene sequence: CDR1 MNHEY, CDR2 SVGAGI. The CDR3 length is 13 residues. Deletions cut 7 bases from V and 0 bases from J, with 9 bases between. The CDR3 DNA reads as TGTGCCAGCACCGGTGGGTTGAACACTGAAGCTTTCTTT. This translates into CASTGGLNTEAFF.

The rearrangement links TRBV6-5 to TRBJ1-6; 9 bases fit TRBD1. V dropped 5 bases and J dropped 7; count of bases not matched to a gene: 3. The CDR3 has 14 amino acids. Germline V gene sequence: CDR1 MNHEY, CDR2 SVGAGI. CDR3 amino acids: CASSRQGGNSPLHF. CDR3 DNA: TGTGCCAGCAGTCGACAGGGGGGAAATTCACCCCTCCACTTT.

The chain is built from TRBV2 and TRBJ1-6, with 8 positions matching TRBD1. V shed 6 bases and J 8 bases; nucleotides not matched to a gene: 9. The CDR3 runs 15 residues. Germline CDR1 SNHLY, CDR2 FYNNEI. The CDR3 region is CASSRTGPGDSPLHF. In DNA form, the CDR3 reads TGTGCCAGCAGCAGGACAGGGCCCGGGGATTCACCCCTCCACTTT.

This clone was observed a few times. J is TRBJ2-5 and V is TRBV2; 7 bases line up with TRBD1. Germline CDR1 reads SNHLY; CDR2 reads FYNNEI. V trimming: 8 bases; J trimming: 1 base; junction bases outside the gene matches: 4. The CDR3 has 13 residues. In nucleotides, the CDR3 is TGTGCCAGCGCGGACAGGACCCAAGAGACCCAGTACTTC. This translates into CASADRTQETQYF.

The chain carries TRBV5-1 and TRBJ2-1, with 9 bases identical to TRBD2. V was clipped by 6 bases and J by 7 bases; unmatched bases: 5. The CDR3 is 13 residues long. Germline V lookup: CDR1 SGHRS, CDR2 YFSETQ. The CDR3 sequence is CASNRLAENEQFF. The CDR3 coding sequence is TGCGCCAGCAACCGACTAGCGGAAAATGAGCAGTTCTTC. Together with reference TRBV5-1 and TRBJ2-1, the CDR3 gives the full variable domain: KAGVTQTPRYLIKTRGQQVTLSCSPISGHRSVSWYQQTPGQGLQFLFEYFSETQRNKGNFPGRFSGRQFSNSRSEMNVSTLELGDSALYLCASNRLAENEQFFGPGTRLTVL.

The chain recombines TRBV29-1 with TRBJ1-2; 7 nucleotides match TRBD1. This CDR3 is built from 15 residues. From germline, CDR1 is SQVTM and CDR2 ANQGSEA. Unmatched junction bases numbered 10, after V lost 4 bases and J lost 2 bases. CDR3 sequence: CSVVSGVTGNYGYTF. CDR3 DNA sequence: TGCAGCGTTGTCTCGGGGGTGACAGGGAACTATGGCTACACCTTC.